One sample yielded the 22 T cell receptor beta chains listed below, sequenced in a study of T cell repertoires in cytomegalovirus infection. One entry per CDR3 protein, called by TCRdb with MiXCR from the reads. Among about 530,000 distinct CDR3 sequences listed, more than 25% were seen once. The sequencing input was PBMCs. The receptors here all came from a human donor in good health (CMV status not recorded). Some clones in this sample may be carry-over from other donors' samples.

The table lists this clonotype with a few counts. The chain employs TRBV19 and TRBJ2-6, with a possible D match to TRBD1 (6 bases). This CDR3 is 17 amino acids long. CDR1 is LNHDA, CDR2 SQIVND, per germline (reference sequence). Trimming took 5 bases from V and 0 from J, leaving 14 bases between them. The CDR3 region is CASSLGTGLSGANVLTF. The CDR3 DNA reads TGTGCCAGTAGTTTGGGTACAGGGCTCTCTGGGGCCAACGTCCTGACTTTC.

The chain links TRBV2 to TRBJ2-2, with D perhaps given as TRBD1 or TRBD2 (6 bases each). Between the trimmed V and J ends, which lost 4 bases and 5 bases, there was a span of 8 bases. Per the germline V gene, CDR1 is SNHLY and CDR2 is FYNNEI. This CDR3 has 13 residues. The chain's CDR3 is CASSVGGTGELFF. The CDR3 coding sequence is TGTGCCAGCAGTGTAGGGGGGACCGGGGAGCTGTTTTTT.

This clonotype has only a few counts. J is TRBJ1-5 and V is TRBV12-3 or TRBV12-4; D is possibly TRBD1 (5 bases). The CDR3 covers 14 residues. Trimming took off 1 base at V and 9 bases at J, with 13 bases between the two ends. The CDR3 bases are TGTGCCAGCAGTTTAGTCGGGGACCTTTCGCCCCAGCATTTT. Translation: CASSLVGDLSPQHF.

This clonotype was detected ten times or more. V is TRBV7-2 and J is TRBJ1-2, with D hard to call. V was cut by 5 bases and J by 4 bases, with 17 bases left in between. This CDR3 region has 15 residues. In germline, CDR1 is SGHTA, CDR2 FQGNSA. The CDR3 nucleotides read TGTGCCAGCAGCGTATTGCGGGAACCCACCTATGGCTACACCTTC. Translated: CASSVLREPTYGYTF.

This clonotype was seen a few times. This sequence joins TRBV5-4 and TRBJ2-3; 7 nucleotides line up with TRBD2. The CDR3 length is 17 residues. The ends lost 0 bases at V and 6 bases at J; junction bases unmatched: 13. Germline CDR1 and CDR2: SGHNT and YYREEE (reference sequence). The CDR3 DNA reads as TGTGCCAGCAGCTTGGGGTCGGGACTAATCCGGAAGGATACGCAGTATTTT. This sequence encodes CASSLGSGLIRKDTQYF.

The rearrangement joins TRBV29-1 to TRBJ1-4, with 7 bases matching TRBD1. Germline values: CDR1 SQVTM, CDR2 ANQGSEA. V gave up 4 bases and J gave up 7 bases; unmatched junction bases: 6. The length of the CDR3 is 13 residues. CDR3 bases: TGCAGCGTTGGCGACAGGGTTGGTGAAAAACTGTTTTTT. It encodes CSVGDRVGEKLFF. The complete variable domain, with remaining parts taken from reference TRBV29-1 and TRBJ1-4, reads SAVISQKPSRDICQRGTSLTIQCQVDSQVTMMFWYRQQPGQSLTLIATANQGSEATYESGFVIDKFPISRPNLTFSTLTVSNMSPEDSSIYLCSVGDRVGEKLFFGSGTQLSVL.

This clonotype has ten or more counts. The chain employs TRBV11-2 and TRBJ1-2, with D possibly TRBD1 on 5 matching bases. Germline values: CDR1 SGHAT, CDR2 FQNNGV. V was pared by 0 bases and J by 7 bases, with 9 bases between. This CDR3 spans 13 amino acids. CDR3 loop: CASSLDRQGGYTF. In nucleotides, the CDR3 is TGTGCCAGCAGCTTAGATCGGCAGGGTGGCTACACCTTC.

This clonotype was seen a few times. The rearrangement joins TRBV7-9 to TRBJ2-7, with a tentative D call TRBD2 (5 bases). Trimming stripped 1 base from V and 3 bases from J, with 22 bases between. The CDR3 contains 18 residues. Germline V lookup: CDR1 SEHNR, CDR2 FQNEAQ (reference sequence). This CDR3 is CASSLEGRWAPGVYEQYV. In nucleotides, the CDR3 is TGTGCCAGCAGCTTAGAAGGTCGTTGGGCCCCCGGGGTCTACGAGCAGTACGTC.

This clonotype was observed a few times. This chain joins TRBV12-3 or TRBV12-4 and TRBJ2-2; 9 positions agree with TRBD2. Unmatched junction bases numbered 7, after V lost 5 bases and J lost 0 bases. The CDR3 contains 17 residues. The CDR3: CASSGQLAGTNTGELFF. The CDR3 DNA reads as TGTGCCAGCAGTGGGCAACTAGCGGGCACGAACACCGGGGAGCTGTTTTTT.

The chain recombines TRBV6-6 with TRBJ2-3, with 12 bases that match TRBD2. With 7 bases clipped from V and 5 bases from J, the junction kept 7 bases outside the gene matches. This CDR3 spans 15 amino acids. The V gene's germline CDR1 is MNHNY and CDR2 SVGAGI (reference sequence). The CDR3 DNA follows: TGTGCCAGCAAGCGACTAGCGGGAGATGGAGATACGCAGTATTTT. As protein: CASKRLAGDGDTQYF.

This clonotype was seen a few times. J is TRBJ1-4 and V is TRBV14, with D tentatively TRBD1 (6 bases). The CDR3 totals 14 residues. Trimming shortened V by 4 bases and J by 4 bases, and 10 bases separated the two germline ends. CDR1 is SGHDN, CDR2 FVKESK, per germline. CDR3 residues: CASSRRDNNEKLFF. CDR3 nucleotide sequence: TGTGCCAGCAGCCGGCGGGACAATAATGAAAAACTGTTTTTT.

This chain links TRBV5-6 with TRBJ2-1, with 10 positions matching TRBD2. From germline, CDR1 is SGHDT and CDR2 YYEEEE. This CDR3 is built from 18 residues. Trimming took 0 bases from V and 1 from J; bases not matched to a gene: 7. The CDR3 region has the DNA TGTGCCAGCAGCTTGGAAGGGCCTAGCGGGAGATCCTACAATGAGCAGTTCTTC. It specifies CASSLEGPSGRSYNEQFF.

V is TRBV4-1 and J is TRBJ1-2; 10 bases line up with TRBD1. V was clipped by 1 base and J by 11 bases; unmatched bases: 16. This CDR3 has 17 residues. Looked up from germline, CDR1 is MGHRA and CDR2 is YSYEKL. The CDR3 bases are TGCGCCAGCAGCCAAGGGAGGACAGGGGGGGGAGGGGTAGGATACACCTTC. Its protein product is CASSQGRTGGGGVGYTF.

V gene TRBV28 combines with J gene TRBJ1-4; 9 bases align to TRBD1. Trimming at V came to 5 bases and at J to 11 bases, leaving 9 bases not matched to a gene. The length of the CDR3 is 14 residues. Looked up from germline, CDR1 is MDHEN and CDR2 is SYDVKM. CDR3 residues: CASSPPGQGEKLFF. DNA for the CDR3: TGTGCCAGCAGTCCACCGGGACAGGGTGAGAAACTGTTTTTT.

The J gene is TRBJ2-1, the V gene TRBV15, with 10 bases aligning to TRBD2. Germline values: CDR1 LNHNV, CDR2 YYDKDF (reference sequence). V lost 0 bases and J lost 5; bases outside the gene matches: 7. The CDR3 is 17 amino acids. The CDR3 region has the DNA TGTGCCACCAGCAGAGATTACAGCGGGGGGGTAAACAATGAGCAGTTCTTC. The encoded protein is CATSRDYSGGVNNEQFF.

The chain links TRBV3-1 to TRBJ2-5, with no clear D. Germline values: CDR1 LGHDT, CDR2 YNNKEL (reference sequence). The V end was cut by 4 bases, the J end by 6 bases, with 12 bases between. The CDR3 runs to 13 residues. The CDR3 coding sequence is TGTGCCAGCAGCCTCCGCCCCAAAAAGACCCAGTACTTC. Residues: CASSLRPKKTQYF.

The CDR3 sequence: CASSPPSLGAAKNIQYF. For the CDR3, the DNA is TGTGCCAGCTCACCACCTAGTCTGGGGGCGGCCAAAAACATTCAGTACTTC. The chain has TRBV18 and TRBJ2-4; D possibly corresponds to TRBD1 (6 bases). V lost 0 bases to trimming and J lost 1 base, with 13 bases between them. Per the germline V gene, CDR1 is KGHSH and CDR2 is LQKENI. The CDR3 consists of 17 residues.

The CDR3, as DNA: TGTGCCAGCAGTTTGACGGGAGAGAAATCCTACGAGCAGTACGTC. As protein: CASSLTGEKSYEQYV. J is TRBJ2-7 and V is TRBV12-3 or TRBV12-4; D possibly corresponds to TRBD2 (6 bases). V lost 3 bases to trimming and J lost 1 base, with 13 bases between them. The CDR3 sequence is 15 residues long.

The chain recombines TRBV10-2 with TRBJ2-7; 10 nucleotides align to TRBD2. This CDR3 has 14 amino acids. Losses at the gene ends were 4 bases for V and 6 bases for J; bases not matched to a gene: 6. Germline CDR1 WSHSY, CDR2 SAAADI. The CDR3 DNA reads TGCGCCAGCAGTGCGCTAGCGGGAGTACGCGAGCAGTACGTC. Residues: CASSALAGVREQYV.

A few counts support this clonotype. At one of its ends the junction is not consistent with the germline gene, which may arise from a read error. V usage is TRBV7-9 and J usage is TRBJ1-2; possibly TRBD1 for D (5 bases). Looked up from germline, CDR1 is SEHNR and CDR2 is FQNEAQ (reference sequence). This CDR3 has 14 amino acids. For the CDR3, the DNA is TGTGCCAGCAGCTCTGTGGGGGTTAACAATGGCTACACCTTC. It codes for CASSSVGVNNGYTF.

The chain links TRBV27 to TRBJ2-5, with 7 nucleotides matching TRBD2. Trimming took 4 bases from V and 0 from J; bases not matched to a gene: 8. This CDR3 has 16 residues. The V gene's germline CDR1 is MNHEY and CDR2 SMNVEV (reference sequence). The CDR3 nucleotides read TGTGCCAGCAGTTCAAGAGCGGGACGATACCAAGAGACCCAGTACTTC. Translated, it gives CASSSRAGRYQETQYF.

This clonotype has more than one count but fewer than ten. This chain uses TRBV5-4 with TRBJ2-5; D not certain. Between the trimmed V and J ends, which lost 1 base and 3 bases, there was a span of 7 bases. Germline assignment: CDR1 SGHNT and CDR2 YYREEE (reference sequence). The CDR3 totals 13 residues. The CDR3 loop reads CASSLITEETQYF. The CDR3 DNA sequence: TGTGCCAGCAGCTTGATTACAGAAGAGACCCAGTACTTC.